This TCR beta chain was sequenced during a study of blood T cell repertoires in COVID-19. For the study at large: There were acute and convalescent COVID-19 samples, and they came from the United States, Italy and Spain. Sample material is recorded as cDNA or gDNA derived from T cells, B-cell-depleted T cells, or PBMCs.

The authors' processing: It was from reference gene primer amplification that nucleated cell counts were estimated. The repertoire was sequenced with immunoSEQ multiplex PCR; TCRdb's copy has only in-frame clones and lacks some. That table furnishes V, J and clone size, whereas the DNA furnished D and trimming. Found here are about 320,000 clones, 85% of them singletons; the top ten hold roughly 7.8%. Details on this clone: Other DNA sequences of this sample code for an identical CDR3.

This TCR came from a human donor in a cohort sampled during active COVID-19. Material for sequencing was peripheral blood.

The CDR3 reads CASSFEETQYF. CDR3 nucleotides: TGCGCCAGCAGCTTTGAGGAGACCCAGTACTTC. This chain connects TRBV5-1 to TRBJ2-5, with D hard to call. This CDR3 spans 11 amino acids. Deletions cut 2 bases from V and 5 bases from J, with 4 bases between. Per the germline V gene, CDR1 is SGHRS and CDR2 is YFSETQ.